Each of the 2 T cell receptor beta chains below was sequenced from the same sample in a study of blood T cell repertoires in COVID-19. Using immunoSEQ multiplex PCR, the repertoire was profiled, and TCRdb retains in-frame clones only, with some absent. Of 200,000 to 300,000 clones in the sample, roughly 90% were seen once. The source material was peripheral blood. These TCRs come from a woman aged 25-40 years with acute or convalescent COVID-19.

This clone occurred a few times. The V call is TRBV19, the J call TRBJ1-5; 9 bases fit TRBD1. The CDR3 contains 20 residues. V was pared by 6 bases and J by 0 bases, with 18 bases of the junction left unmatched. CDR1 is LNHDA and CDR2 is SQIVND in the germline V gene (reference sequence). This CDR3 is CASRIEWGQGSGISNQPQHF. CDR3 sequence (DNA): TGTGCCAGTAGGATTGAGTGGGGACAGGGATCCGGTATTAGCAATCAGCCCCAGCATTTT.

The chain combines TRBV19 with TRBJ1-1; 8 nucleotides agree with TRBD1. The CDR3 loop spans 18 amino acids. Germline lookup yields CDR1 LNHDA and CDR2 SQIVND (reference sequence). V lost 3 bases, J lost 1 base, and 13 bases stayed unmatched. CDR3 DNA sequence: TGTGCCAGTAGTATGAGAGGTTTTCCAGGGGGCTGGAACACTGAAGCTTTCTTT. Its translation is CASSMRGFPGGWNTEAFF.